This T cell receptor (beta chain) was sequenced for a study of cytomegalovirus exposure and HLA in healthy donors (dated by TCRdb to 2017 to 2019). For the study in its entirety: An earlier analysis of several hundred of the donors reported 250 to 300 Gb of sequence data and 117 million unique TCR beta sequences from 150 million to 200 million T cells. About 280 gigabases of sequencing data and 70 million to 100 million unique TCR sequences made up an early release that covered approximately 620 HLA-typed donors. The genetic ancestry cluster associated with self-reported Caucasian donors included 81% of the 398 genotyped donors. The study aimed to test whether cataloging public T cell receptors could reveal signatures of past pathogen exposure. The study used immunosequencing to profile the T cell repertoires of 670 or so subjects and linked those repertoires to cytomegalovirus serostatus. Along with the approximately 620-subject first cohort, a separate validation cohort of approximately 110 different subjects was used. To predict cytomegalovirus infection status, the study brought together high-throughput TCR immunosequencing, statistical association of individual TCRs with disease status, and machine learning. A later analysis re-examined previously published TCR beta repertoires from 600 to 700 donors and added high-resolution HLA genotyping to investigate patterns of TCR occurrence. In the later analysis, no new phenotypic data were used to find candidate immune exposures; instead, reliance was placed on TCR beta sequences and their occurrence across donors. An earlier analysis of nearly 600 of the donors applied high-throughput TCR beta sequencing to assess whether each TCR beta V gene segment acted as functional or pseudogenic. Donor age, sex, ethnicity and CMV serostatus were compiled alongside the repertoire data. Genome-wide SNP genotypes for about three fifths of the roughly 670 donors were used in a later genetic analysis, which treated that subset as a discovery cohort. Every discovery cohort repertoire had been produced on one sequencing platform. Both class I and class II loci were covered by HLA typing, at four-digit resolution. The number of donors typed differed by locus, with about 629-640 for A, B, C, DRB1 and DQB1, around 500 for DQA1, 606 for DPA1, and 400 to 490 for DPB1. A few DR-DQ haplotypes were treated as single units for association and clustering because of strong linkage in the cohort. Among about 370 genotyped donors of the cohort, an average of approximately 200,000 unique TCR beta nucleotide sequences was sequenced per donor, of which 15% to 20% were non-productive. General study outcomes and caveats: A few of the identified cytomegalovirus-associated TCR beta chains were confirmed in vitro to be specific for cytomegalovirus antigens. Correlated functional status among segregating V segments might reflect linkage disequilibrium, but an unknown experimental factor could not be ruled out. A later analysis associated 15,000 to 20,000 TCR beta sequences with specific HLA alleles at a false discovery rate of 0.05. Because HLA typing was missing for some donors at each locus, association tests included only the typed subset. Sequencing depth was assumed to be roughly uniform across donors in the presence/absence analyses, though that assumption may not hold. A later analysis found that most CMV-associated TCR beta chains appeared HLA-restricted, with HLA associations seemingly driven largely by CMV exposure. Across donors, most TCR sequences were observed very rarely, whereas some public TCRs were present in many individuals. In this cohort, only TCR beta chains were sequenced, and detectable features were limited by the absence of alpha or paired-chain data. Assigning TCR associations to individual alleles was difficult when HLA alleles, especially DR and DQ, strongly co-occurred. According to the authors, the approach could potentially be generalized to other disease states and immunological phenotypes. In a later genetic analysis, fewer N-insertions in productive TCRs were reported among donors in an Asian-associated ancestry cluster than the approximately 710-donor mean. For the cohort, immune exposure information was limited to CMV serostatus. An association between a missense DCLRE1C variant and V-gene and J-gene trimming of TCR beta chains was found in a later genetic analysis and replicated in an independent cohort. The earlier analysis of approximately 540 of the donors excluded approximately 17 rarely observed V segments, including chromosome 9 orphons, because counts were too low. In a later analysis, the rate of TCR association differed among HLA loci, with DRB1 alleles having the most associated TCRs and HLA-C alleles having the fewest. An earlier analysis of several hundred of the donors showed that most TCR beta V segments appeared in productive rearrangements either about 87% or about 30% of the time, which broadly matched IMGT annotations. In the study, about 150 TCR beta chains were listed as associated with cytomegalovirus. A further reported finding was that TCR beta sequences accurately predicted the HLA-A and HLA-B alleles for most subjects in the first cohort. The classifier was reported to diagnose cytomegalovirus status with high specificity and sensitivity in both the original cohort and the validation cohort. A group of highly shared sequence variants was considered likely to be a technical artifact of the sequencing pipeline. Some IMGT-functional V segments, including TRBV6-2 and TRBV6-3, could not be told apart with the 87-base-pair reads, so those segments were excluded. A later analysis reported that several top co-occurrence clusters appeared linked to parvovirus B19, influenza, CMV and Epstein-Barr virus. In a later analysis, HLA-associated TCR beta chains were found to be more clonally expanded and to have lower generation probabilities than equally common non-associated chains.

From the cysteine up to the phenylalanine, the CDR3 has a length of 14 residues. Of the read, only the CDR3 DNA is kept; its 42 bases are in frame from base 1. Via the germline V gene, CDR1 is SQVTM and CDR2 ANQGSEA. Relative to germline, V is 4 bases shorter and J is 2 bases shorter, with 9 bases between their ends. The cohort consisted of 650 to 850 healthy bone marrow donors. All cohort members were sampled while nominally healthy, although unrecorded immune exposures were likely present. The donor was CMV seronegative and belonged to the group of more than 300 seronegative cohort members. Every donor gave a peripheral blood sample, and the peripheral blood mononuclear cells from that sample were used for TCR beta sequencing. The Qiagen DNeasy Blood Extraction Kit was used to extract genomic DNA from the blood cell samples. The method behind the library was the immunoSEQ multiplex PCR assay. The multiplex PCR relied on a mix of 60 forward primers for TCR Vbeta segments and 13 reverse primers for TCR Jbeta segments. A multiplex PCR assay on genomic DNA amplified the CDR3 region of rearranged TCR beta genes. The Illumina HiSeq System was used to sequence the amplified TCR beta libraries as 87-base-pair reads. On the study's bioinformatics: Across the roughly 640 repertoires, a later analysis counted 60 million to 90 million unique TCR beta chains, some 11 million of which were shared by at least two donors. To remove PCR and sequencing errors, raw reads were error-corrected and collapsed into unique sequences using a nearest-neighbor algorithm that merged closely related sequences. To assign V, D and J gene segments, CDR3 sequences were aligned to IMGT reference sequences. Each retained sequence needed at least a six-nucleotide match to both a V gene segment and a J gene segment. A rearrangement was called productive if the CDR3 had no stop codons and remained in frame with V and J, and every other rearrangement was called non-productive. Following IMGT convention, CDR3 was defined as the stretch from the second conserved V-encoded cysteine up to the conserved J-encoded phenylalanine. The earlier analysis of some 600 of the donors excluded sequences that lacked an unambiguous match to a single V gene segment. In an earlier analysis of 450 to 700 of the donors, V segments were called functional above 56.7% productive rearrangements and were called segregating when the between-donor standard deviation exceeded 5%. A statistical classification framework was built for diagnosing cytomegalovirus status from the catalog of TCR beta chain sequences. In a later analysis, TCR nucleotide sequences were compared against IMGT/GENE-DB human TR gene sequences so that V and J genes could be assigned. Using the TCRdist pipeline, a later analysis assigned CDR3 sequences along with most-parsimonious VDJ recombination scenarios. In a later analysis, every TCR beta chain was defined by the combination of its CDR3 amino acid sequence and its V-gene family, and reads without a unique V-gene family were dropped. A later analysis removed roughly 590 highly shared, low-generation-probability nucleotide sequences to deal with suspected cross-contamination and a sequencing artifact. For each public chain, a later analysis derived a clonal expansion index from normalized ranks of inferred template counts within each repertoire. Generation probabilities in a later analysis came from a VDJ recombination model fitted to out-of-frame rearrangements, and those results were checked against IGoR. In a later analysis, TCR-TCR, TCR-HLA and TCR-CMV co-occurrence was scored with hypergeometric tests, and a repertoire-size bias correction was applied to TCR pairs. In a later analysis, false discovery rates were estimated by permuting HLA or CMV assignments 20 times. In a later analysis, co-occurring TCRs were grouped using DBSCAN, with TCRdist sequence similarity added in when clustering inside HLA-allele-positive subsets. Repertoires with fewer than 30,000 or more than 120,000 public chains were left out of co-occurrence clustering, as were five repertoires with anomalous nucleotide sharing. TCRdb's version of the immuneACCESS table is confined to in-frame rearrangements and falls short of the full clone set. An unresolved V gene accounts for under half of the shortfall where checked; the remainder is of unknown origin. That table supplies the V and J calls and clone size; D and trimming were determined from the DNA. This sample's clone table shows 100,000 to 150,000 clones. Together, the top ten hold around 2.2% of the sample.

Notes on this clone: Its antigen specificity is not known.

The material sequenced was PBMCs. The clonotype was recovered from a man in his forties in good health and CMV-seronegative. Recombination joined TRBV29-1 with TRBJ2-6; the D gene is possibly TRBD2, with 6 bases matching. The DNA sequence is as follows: TGCAGCGTTGGAGGGGAGGCTGGGGCCAACGTCCTGACTTTC. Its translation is CSVGGEAGANVLTF.